These T cell receptor beta chains were read from a single sample in a study of control samples from healthy donors and cancer patients. Sequencing was performed with immunoSEQ multiplex PCR; in TCRdb, only in-frame clones are kept and a portion is missing. This sample has around 95,000 clones, with 85% found just once. Specimen: blood. The receptors shown here come from a man in his thirties or forties in good health. CDR3s leave out the opening cysteine and the closing phenylalanine or tryptophan. Not all rows give a size; the values are once, few, many and, for expanded clones, a class.

TRBJ2-3	-	TRBV10-1	ASSEVAGGFDTQY
TRBJ2-2	-	TRBV11-3	ASSPGWGYTGELF
TRBJ2-7	-	TRBV29-1	SVGQASYEQY
TRBJ1-6	-	TRBV6-5	ASNRGDDSPLH
TRBJ2-7	-	TRBV5-1	ASSLYGTGTYEQY
TRBJ1-1	-	TRBV7-9	ASSLGNRGGTEAF
TRBJ2-2	-	TRBV6-6	AGGRGDAGELF
TRBJ2-7	-	TRBV2	ANQKTSSQSRYEQY
TRBJ2-7	few	TRBV12-3/TRBV12-4	ASRLTDSYEQY
TRBJ2-3	-	TRBV5-1	ASSLAVGSGTDTQY
TRBJ1-4	-	TRBV2	ASSGADGEKLF